This T cell receptor (beta chain) stems from a study of blood T cell repertoires in COVID-19. About the research overall: In each case, the material was cDNA or gDNA derived from T cells, B-cell-depleted T cells, or PBMCs.

Trimming cost V 6 bases and J 3 bases; bases outside gene matches: 5. The CDR3 has 13 residues. Germline V CDR1 and CDR2: SGHVS, FQNEAQ. The assay was immunoSEQ multiplex PCR, and TCRdb's table has in-frame clones only and misses some. The sample contains about 180,000 clones, around 80% of which appear only once. Sequencing was done on a sample of PBMCs or T cells enriched from blood (not recorded which). The receptor's source is a woman aged 45-65 years who had recovered from COVID-19. This chain links TRBV7-8 with TRBJ2-7, with TRBD1 matching over 7 bases. CDR3 amino acids: CASREGGVYEQYF. DNA of the CDR3: TGTGCCAGCAGGGAAGGGGGCGTCTACGAGCAGTACTTC.